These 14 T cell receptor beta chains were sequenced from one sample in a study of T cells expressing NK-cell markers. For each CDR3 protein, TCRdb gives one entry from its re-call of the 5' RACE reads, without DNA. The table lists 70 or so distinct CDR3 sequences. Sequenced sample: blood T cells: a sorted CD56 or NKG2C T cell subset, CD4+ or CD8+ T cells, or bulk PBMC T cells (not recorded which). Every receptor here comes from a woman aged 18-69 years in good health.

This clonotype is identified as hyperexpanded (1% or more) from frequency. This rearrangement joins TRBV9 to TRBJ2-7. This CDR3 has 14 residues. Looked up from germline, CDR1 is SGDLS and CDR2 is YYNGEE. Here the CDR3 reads CASARAGVPYEQYF.

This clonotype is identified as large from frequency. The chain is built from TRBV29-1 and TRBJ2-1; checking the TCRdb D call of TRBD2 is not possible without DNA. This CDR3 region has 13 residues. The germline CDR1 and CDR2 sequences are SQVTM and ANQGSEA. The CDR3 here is CSVGSTSGRFQFF.

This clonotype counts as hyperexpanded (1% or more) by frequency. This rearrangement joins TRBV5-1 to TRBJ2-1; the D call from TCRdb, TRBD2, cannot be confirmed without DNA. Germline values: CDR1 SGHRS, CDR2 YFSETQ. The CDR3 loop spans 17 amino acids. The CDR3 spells CASSLSPLAGGYNEQFF.

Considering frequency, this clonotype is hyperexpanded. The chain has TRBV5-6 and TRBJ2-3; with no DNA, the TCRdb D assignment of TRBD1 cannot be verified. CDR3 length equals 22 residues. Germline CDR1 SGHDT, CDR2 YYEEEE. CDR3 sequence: CASSRPAVVLAPVDESTDTQYF.

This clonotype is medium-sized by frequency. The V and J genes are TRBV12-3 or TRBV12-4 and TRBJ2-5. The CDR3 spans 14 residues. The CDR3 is CASSSETQIKTQYF.

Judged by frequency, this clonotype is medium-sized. CDR3 residues: CASRRQENTEAFF. The J gene is TRBJ1-1, the V gene TRBV9; TCRdb gives TRBD1 as the D gene, but with no DNA this cannot be confirmed. Germline assignment: CDR1 SGDLS and CDR2 YYNGEE. The CDR3 totals 13 residues.

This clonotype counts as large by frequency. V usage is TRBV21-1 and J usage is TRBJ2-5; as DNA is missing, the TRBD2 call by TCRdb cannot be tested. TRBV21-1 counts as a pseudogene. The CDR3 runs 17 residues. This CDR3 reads CASSKCFGGPNQETQYF.

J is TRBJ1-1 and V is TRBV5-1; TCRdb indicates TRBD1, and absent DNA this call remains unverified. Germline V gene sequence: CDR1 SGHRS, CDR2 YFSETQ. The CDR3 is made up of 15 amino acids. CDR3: CASSLGGSVNTEALF.

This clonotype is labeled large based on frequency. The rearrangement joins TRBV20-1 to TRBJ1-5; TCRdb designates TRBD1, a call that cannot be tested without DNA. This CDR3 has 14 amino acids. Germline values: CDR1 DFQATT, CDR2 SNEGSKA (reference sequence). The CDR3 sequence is CSAVGQGRDQPQHF.

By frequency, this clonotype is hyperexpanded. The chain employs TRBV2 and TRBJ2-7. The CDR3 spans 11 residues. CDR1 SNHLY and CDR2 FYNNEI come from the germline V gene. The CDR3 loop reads CASSVGPEQYF. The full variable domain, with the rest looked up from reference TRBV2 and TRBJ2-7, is EPEVTQTPSHQVTQMGQEVILRCVPISNHLYFYWYRQILGQKVEFLVSFYNNEISEKSEIFDDQFSVERPDGSNFTLKIRSTKLEDSAMYFCASSVGPEQYFGPGTRLTVT.

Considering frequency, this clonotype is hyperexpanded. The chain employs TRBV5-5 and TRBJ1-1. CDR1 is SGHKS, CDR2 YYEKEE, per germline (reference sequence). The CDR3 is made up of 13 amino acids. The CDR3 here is CASSLTALGEAFF.

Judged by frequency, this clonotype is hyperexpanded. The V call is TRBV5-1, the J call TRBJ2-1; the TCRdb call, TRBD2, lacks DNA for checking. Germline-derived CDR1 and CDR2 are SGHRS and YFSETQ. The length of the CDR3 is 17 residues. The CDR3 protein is CASSLSPLAGGQNEQFF. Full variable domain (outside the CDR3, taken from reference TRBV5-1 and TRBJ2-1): KAGVTQTPRYLIKTRGQQVTLSCSPISGHRSVSWYQQTPGQGLQFLFEYFSETQRNKGNFPGRFSGRQFSNSRSEMNVSTLELGDSALYLCASSLSPLAGGQNEQFFGPGTRLTVL.

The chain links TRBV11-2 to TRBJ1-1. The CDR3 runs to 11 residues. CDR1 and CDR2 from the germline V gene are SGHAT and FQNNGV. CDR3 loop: CASSPGGGAFF.

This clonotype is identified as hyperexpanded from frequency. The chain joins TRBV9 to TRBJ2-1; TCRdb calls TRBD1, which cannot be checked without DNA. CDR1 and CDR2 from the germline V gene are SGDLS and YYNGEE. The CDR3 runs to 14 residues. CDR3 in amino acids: CASSPHRVYNEQFF.